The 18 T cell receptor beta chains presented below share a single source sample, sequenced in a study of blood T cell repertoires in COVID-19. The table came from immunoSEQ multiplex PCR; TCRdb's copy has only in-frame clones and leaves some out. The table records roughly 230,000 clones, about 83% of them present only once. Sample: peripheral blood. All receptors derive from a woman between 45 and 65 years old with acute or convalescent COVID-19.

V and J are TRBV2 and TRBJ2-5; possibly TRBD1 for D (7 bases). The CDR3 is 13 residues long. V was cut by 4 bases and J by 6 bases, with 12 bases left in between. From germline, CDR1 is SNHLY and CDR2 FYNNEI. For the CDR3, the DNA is TGTGCCAGCAGTGCAGGGGGGACAAAGACCCAGTACTTC. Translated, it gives CASSAGGTKTQYF.

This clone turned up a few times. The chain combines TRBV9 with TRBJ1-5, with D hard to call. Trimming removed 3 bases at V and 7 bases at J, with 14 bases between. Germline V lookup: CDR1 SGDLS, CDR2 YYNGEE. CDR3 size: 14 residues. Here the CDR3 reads CASSAGNFGQPQHF. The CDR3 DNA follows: TGTGCCAGCAGCGCGGGGAATTTTGGGCAGCCCCAGCATTTT.

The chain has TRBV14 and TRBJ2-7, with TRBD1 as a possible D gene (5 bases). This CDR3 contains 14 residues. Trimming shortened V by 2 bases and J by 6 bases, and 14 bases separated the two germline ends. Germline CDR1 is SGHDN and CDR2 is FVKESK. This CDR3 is CASSQSRIDSEQYF. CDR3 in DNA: TGTGCCAGCAGCCAATCCAGAATCGACAGCGAGCAGTACTTC.

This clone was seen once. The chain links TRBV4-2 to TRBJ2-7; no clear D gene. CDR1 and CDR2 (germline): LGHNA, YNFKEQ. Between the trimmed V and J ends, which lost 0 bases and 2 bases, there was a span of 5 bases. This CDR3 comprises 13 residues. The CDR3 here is CASSQDPTYEQYF. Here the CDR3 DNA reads TGTGCCAGCAGCCAAGATCCAACCTACGAGCAGTACTTC.

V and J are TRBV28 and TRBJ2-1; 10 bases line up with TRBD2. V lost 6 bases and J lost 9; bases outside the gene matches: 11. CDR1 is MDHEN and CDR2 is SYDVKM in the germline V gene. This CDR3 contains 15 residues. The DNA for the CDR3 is TGTGCCAGCAGCCCAAGCGGGAGGGTGTTCGTTGAGCAGTTCTTC. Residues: CASSPSGRVFVEQFF.

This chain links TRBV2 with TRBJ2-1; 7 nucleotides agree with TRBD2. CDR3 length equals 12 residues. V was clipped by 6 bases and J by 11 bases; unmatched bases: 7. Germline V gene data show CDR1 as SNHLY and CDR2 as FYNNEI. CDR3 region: CASSDSGPKQFF. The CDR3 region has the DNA TGTGCCAGCAGCGATAGCGGGCCTAAGCAGTTCTTC.

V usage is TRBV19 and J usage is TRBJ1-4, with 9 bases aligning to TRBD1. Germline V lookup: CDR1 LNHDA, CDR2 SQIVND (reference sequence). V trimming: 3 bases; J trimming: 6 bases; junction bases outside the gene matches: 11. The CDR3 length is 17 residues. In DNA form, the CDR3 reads TGTGCCAGTAGTATCTCTATACAACGGACAGGGGATGAAAAACTGTTTTTT. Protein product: CASSISIQRTGDEKLFF.

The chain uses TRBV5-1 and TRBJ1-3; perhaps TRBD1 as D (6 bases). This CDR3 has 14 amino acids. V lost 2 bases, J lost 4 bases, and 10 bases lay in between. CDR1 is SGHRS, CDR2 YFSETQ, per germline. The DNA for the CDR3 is TGCGCCAGCAGCTTTACAGGGATCGGAAACACCATATATTTT. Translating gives CASSFTGIGNTIYF.

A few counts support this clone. CDR3: CASSPGQLSGNTIYF. DNA for the CDR3: TGTGCCAGCTCACCCGGACAGTTATCTGGAAACACCATATATTTT. The V call is TRBV18, the J call TRBJ1-3, with D possibly TRBD1 on 6 matching bases. V was pared by 3 bases and J by 1 base, with 10 bases between. Germline V gene sequence: CDR1 KGHSH, CDR2 LQKENI. The CDR3 is 15 amino acids.

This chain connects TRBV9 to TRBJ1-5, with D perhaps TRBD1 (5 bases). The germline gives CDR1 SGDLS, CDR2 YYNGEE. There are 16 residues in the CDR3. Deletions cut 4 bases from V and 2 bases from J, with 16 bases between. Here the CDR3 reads CASSLLTQGRNQPQHF. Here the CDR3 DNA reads TGTGCCAGCAGCCTTCTAACGCAGGGCCGCAATCAGCCCCAGCATTTT.

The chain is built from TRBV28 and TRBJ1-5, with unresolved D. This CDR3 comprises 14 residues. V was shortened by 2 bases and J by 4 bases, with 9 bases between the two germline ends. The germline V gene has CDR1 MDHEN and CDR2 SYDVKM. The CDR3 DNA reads TGTGCCAGCAGTTTAGTTAGCGGTAATCAGCCCCAGCATTTT. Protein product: CASSLVSGNQPQHF.

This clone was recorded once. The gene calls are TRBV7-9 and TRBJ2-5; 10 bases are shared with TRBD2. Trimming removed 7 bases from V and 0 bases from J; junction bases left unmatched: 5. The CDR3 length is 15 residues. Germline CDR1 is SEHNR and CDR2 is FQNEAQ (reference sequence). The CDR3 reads CASTSLAGDQETQYF. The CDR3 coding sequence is TGTGCCAGCACCAGCCTAGCGGGAGACCAAGAGACCCAGTACTTC.

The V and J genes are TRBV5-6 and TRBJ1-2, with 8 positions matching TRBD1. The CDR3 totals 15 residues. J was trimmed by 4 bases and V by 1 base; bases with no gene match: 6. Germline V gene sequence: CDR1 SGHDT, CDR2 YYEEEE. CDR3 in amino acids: CASSLPGGGTYGYTF. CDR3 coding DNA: TGTGCCAGCAGCTTGCCAGGGGGCGGAACCTATGGCTACACCTTC.

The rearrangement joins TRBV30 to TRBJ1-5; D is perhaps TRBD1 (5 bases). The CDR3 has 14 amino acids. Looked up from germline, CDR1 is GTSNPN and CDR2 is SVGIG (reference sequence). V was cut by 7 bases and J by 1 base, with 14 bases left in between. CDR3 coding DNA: TGTGCCTACTCGGACACCCGGAGCAATCAGCCCCAGCATTTT. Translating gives CAYSDTRSNQPQHF.

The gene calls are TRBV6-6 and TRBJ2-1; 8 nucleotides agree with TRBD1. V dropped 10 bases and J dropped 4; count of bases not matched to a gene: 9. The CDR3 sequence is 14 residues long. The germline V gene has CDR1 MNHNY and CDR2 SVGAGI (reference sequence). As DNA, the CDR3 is TGTGCCACAACCGGGACAGGCGTATACAATGAGCAGTTCTTC. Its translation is CATTGTGVYNEQFF.

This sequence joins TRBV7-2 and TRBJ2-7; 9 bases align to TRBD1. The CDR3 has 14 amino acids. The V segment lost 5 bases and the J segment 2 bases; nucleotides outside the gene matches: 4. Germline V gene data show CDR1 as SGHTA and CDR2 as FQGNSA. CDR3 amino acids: CASSVDRGAYEQYF. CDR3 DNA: TGTGCCAGCAGCGTAGACAGGGGGGCCTACGAGCAGTACTTC.

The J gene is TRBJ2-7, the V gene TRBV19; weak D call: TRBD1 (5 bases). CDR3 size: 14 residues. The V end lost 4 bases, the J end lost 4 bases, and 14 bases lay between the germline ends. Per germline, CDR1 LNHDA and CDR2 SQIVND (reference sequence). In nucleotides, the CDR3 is TGTGCCAGTAGTACCCCAGGGCGCGGTTACGAGCAGTACTTC. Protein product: CASSTPGRGYEQYF.

The CDR3, as DNA: TGTGCCAGCAGTTACGAGCGGGGAGTTTCCTACGAGCAGTACTTC. Translation gives CASSYERGVSYEQYF. V is TRBV6-5 and J is TRBJ2-7; 7 bases align to TRBD2. Germline CDR1 MNHEY, CDR2 SVGAGI. The V gene end was trimmed by 2 bases and the J gene end by 1 base; junction bases not matched to a gene: 5. The CDR3 consists of 15 residues.